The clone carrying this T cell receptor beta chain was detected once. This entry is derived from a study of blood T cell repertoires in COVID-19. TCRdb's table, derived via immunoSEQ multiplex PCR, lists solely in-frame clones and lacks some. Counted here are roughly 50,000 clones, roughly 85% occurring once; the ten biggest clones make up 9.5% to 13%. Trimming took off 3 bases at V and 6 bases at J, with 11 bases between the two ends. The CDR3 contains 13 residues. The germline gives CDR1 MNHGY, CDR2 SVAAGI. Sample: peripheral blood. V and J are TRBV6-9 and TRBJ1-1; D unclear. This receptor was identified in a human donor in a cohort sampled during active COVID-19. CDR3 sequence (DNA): TGTGCCAGCAGTTACGGGGAGGGAGCTGAAGCTTTCTTT. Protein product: CASSYGEGAEAFF.